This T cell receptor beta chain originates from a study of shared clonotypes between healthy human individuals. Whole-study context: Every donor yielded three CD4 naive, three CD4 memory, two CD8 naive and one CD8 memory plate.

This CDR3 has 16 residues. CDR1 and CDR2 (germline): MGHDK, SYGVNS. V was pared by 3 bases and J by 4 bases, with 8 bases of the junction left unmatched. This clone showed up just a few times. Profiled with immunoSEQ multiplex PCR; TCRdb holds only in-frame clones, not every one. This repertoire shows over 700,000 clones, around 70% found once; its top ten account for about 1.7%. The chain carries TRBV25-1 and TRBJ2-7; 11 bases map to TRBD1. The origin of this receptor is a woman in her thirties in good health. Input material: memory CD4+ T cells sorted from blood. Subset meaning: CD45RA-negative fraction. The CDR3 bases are TGTGCCAGCAGTGACCCAGGACAGGGGGCCAGGTACGAGCAGTACTTC. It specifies CASSDPGQGARYEQYF.